This record concerns one TCR beta chain sequence. These data come from a study of control samples from healthy donors and cancer patients. The table came from immunoSEQ multiplex PCR; TCRdb's copy has only in-frame clones and leaves some out. The sample includes approximately 120,000 clones, roughly 90% of them seen just once. Trimming pared 7 bases from V and 8 bases from J, leaving 24 bases between. The length of the CDR3 is 16 residues. Germline V gene lookup returns CDR1 SEHNR and CDR2 FQNEAQ (reference sequence). The sequenced sample consisted of blood. The chain is built from TRBV7-9 and TRBJ1-3; D remains unclear. The source of this sequence is a man aged 18 to 29 in good health. CDR3 loop: CASTNTGLPRRDTIYF. The CDR3 DNA follows: TGTGCCAGCACCAACACCGGGCTCCCGAGAAGAGACACCATATATTTT.